Here is one TCR beta chain with its context. Its antigen is undetermined. The sample comes from a study of shared clonotypes between healthy human individuals. Findings of the study overall: The diversity represented, both genetic and in exposure history, was limited by few donors.

Deep was the level used in running the assay. Sequencing on ten immunoSEQ deep assay plates was performed for unsorted PBMC DNA. Clones were sequenced by immunoSEQ multiplex PCR, and TCRdb holds only the in-frame ones, with some missing. The data show about 490,000 clones, 79% seen once. Trimming took 5 bases from V and 1 from J; bases not matched to a gene: 4. From germline, CDR1 is SGHVS and CDR2 FNYEAQ. This CDR3 contains 15 residues. The sequenced sample consisted of PBMCs. This chain connects TRBV7-6 to TRBJ2-2; 7 nucleotides align to TRBD2. The receptor was derived from a middle-aged woman in good health. Some clones in this sample may be carry-over from other donors' samples. The DNA of the CDR3 is TGTGCCAGCAGCCACAGCGGGGAGAACACCGGGGAGCTGTTTTTT. Encoded protein: CASSHSGENTGELFF.